This T cell receptor beta chain was recovered during a study of cytomegalovirus exposure and HLA in healthy donors. Across the study: The Caucasian-associated ancestry cluster contained 75% to 85% of the approximately 400 genotyped donors.

V was clipped by 2 bases and J by 4 bases; unmatched bases: 7. The CDR3 loop spans 16 amino acids. Germline CDR1 MNHEY, CDR2 SVGAGI. Study-wide results and caveats: Reports credit the classifier with highly specific, highly sensitive diagnosis of cytomegalovirus status.

The donors gave bone marrow, and they were healthy. Primers for the PCR totalled 60 Vbeta and 13 Jbeta. Profiling relied on immunoSEQ multiplex PCR, and the TCRdb table lists in-frame clones only, not all of them. The sample holds 75,000 to 90,000 clones, under 80% seen once. In this sample, this clone turned up once. Its target is not known. The source material was PBMCs. This clonotype originated in a man aged 30 to 39 in good health and CMV-seropositive. The chain links TRBV6-5 to TRBJ2-5, with 10 bases that match TRBD2. The CDR3 here is CASSYSPSGRTETQYF. CDR3 sequence (DNA): TGTGCCAGCAGTTACAGTCCTAGCGGGAGAACAGAGACCCAGTACTTC.